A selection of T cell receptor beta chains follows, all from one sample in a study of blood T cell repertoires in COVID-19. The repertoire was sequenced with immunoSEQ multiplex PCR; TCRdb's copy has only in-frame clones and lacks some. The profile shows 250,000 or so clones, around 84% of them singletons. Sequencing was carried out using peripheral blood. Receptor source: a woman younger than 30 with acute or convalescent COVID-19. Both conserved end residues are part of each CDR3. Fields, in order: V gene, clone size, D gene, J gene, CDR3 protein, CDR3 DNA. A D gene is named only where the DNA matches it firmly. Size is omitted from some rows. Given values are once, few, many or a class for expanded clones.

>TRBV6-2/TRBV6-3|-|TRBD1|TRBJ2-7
CASSWWGQGEKYEQYF
TGTGCCAGCAGTTGGTGGGGCCAGGGGGAAAAATACGAGCAGTACTTC
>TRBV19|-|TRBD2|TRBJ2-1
CASGTSAYNEQFF
TGTGCCAGCGGGACTAGCGCATACAATGAGCAGTTCTTC
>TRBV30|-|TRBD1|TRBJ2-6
CAWSPSDRAVWSGANVLTF
TGTGCCTGGAGCCCTTCGGACAGGGCAGTTTGGTCTGGGGCCAACGTCCTGACTTTC
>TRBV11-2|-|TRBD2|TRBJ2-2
CASSFGRLAGGLNTGELFF
TGTGCCAGCAGCTTCGGCCGACTAGCGGGAGGGCTAAACACCGGGGAGCTGTTTTTT
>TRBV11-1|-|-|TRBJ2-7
CASSSAAGTAFYEQYF
TGTGCCAGCAGCTCTGCCGCGGGAACGGCCTTCTACGAGCAGTACTTC
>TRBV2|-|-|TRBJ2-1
CASSDLANSNEQFF
TGTGCCAGCAGTGACCTAGCTAATTCAAATGAGCAGTTCTTC
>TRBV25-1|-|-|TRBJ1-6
CASSVAGPNNSPLHF
TGTGCCAGCAGTGTTGCGGGACCGAATAATTCACCCCTCCACTTT
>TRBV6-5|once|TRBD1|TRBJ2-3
CATYPTGGVTDTQYF
TGTGCCACCTACCCGACAGGGGGAGTGACAGATACGCAGTATTTT
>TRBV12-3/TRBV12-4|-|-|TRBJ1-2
CASSFGETYGYTF
TGTGCCAGCAGTTTCGGGGAGACCTATGGCTACACCTTC
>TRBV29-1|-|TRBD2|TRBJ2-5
CSVEDFPGGLAGEETQYF
TGCAGCGTTGAAGATTTCCCGGGGGGGCTAGCGGGAGAGGAGACCCAGTACTTC
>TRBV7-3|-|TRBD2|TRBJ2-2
CASRLARNTGELFF
TGTGCCAGCAGACTAGCGAGGAACACCGGGGAGCTGTTTTTT
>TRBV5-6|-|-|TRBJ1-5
CASSGGQRNQPQHF
TGTGCCAGCAGCGGGGGCCAGCGCAATCAGCCCCAGCATTTT
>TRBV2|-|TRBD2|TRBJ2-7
CASTGLAGPSYEQYF
TGTGCCAGCACGGGACTAGCGGGTCCCTCCTACGAGCAGTACTTC
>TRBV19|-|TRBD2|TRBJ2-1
CASSIGTSGYNEQFF
TGTGCCAGTAGTATCGGGACTAGCGGTTACAATGAGCAGTTCTTC
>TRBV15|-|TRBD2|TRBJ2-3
CATSRAGASGGTDTQYF
TGTGCCACCAGCAGGGCCGGGGCTAGCGGGGGCACAGATACGCAGTATTTT
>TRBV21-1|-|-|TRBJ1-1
CASSPRTGGSIYMNTEAFF
TGTGCCAGCAGTCCCAGGACAGGGGGCTCCATTTACATGAACACTGAAGCTTTCTTT
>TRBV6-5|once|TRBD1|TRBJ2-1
CASSLQGESYNEQFF
TGTGCCAGCAGCCTACAGGGGGAGTCCTACAATGAGCAGTTCTTC
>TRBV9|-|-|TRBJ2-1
CASSNGDSPQFF
TGTGCCAGCAGCAACGGGGACTCACCACAGTTCTTC
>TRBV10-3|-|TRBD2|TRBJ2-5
CAISDSGLADQETQYF
TGTGCCATCAGTGACTCCGGACTAGCGGATCAAGAGACCCAGTACTTC
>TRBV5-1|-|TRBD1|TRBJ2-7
CASNEKGTGLGEQYF
TGCGCCAGCAACGAAAAGGGGACAGGGCTTGGCGAGCAGTACTTC
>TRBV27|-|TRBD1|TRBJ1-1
CASSSFRGRNTEAFF
TGTGCCAGCAGTTCGTTCAGGGGGCGGAACACTGAAGCTTTCTTT
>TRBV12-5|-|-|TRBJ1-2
CASGLDGANYGYTF
TGTGCTAGTGGTTTGGATGGAGCGAACTATGGCTACACCTTC
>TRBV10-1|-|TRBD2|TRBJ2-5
CASSAGGKQETQYF
TGCGCCAGCAGTGCGGGAGGGAAACAAGAGACCCAGTACTTC
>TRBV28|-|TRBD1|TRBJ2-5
CASSIHRGLGETQYF
TGTGCCAGCAGTATACACAGGGGGCTAGGAGAGACCCAGTACTTC
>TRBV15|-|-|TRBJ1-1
CATSSLIFPTEAFF
TGTGCCACCAGCTCCCTAATCTTTCCCACTGAAGCTTTCTTT
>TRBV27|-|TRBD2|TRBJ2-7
CASSPAGGTYEQYF
TGTGCCAGCAGTCCGGCGGGGGGGACCTACGAGCAGTACTTC
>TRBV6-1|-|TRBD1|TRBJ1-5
CASSEVRTGGQPQHF
TGTGCCAGCAGTGAAGTAAGGACAGGGGGCCAGCCCCAGCATTTT
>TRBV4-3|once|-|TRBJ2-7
CASSQDAAIGTYEQYF
TGCGCCAGCAGCCAAGATGCAGCGATAGGTACCTACGAGCAGTACTTC
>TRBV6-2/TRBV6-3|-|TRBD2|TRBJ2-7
CASSPLRTSGRLAPYEQYF
TGTGCCAGCAGTCCCCTCCGGACTAGCGGGAGGCTGGCGCCCTACGAGCAGTACTTC
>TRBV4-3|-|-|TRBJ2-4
CASSPHSEDFIQYF
TGCGCCAGCAGCCCACATTCGGAGGATTTTATTCAGTACTTC
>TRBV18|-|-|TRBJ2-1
CASHQSGALIGNEQFF
TGTGCCAGCCATCAGAGCGGAGCTTTAATCGGCAATGAGCAGTTCTTC
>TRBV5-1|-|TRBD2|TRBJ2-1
CASRSTSGLGFF
TGCGCCAGCAGATCCACTAGCGGCCTGGGGTTCTTC
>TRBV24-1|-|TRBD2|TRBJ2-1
CATSDLARGEFDEQFF
TGTGCCACCAGTGATTTGGCGCGGGGGGAATTCGATGAGCAGTTCTTC
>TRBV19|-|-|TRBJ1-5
CASYPAAGTSNQPQHF
TGTGCCAGTTACCCCGCAGCAGGCACCAGCAATCAGCCCCAGCATTTT
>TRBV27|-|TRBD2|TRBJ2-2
CATRSGYWGTGELFF
TGTGCCACCCGTAGCGGGTATTGGGGCACCGGGGAGCTGTTTTTT
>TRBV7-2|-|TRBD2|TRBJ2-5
CASSPSGAQETQYF
TGTGCCAGCAGCCCTAGCGGGGCCCAAGAGACCCAGTACTTC
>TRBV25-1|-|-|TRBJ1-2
CASSASYGYTF
TGTGCCAGCAGTGCCAGCTATGGCTACACCTTC
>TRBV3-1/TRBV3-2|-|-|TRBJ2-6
CASSPDWANVLTF
TGTGCCAGCAGCCCCGACTGGGCCAACGTCCTGACTTTC
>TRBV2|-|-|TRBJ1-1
CASRELQENTEAFF
TGTGCCAGCAGGGAGCTACAGGAGAACACTGAAGCTTTCTTT
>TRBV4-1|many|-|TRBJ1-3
CASSLDSSSGNTIYF
TGCGCCAGCAGCCTGGACTCGAGCTCTGGAAACACCATATATTTT
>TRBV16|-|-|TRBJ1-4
CASIAEKLFF
TGTGCCAGCATCGCGGAAAAACTGTTTTTT
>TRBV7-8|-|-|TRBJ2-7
CASSPSSYEQYF
TGTGCCAGCAGCCCGAGCTCCTACGAGCAGTACTTC
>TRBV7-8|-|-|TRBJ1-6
CASSLRGTVTYNSPLHF
TGTGCCAGCAGCTTACGGGGGACTGTGACCTATAATTCACCCCTCCACTTT
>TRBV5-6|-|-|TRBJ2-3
CASSWWTPGDTQYF
TGTGCCAGCAGCTGGTGGACTCCGGGAGATACGCAGTATTTT
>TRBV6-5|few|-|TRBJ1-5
CASISGNQPQHF
TGTGCCAGCATAAGCGGGAACCAGCCCCAGCATTTT
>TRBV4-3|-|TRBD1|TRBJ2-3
CASSPYGDRGQGDTQYF
TGCGCCAGCAGCCCCTACGGGGACAGGGGGCAGGGAGATACGCAGTATTTT
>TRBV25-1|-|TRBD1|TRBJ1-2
CASSETPGQGASYGYTF
TGTGCCAGCAGTGAGACACCCGGACAGGGGGCTTCCTATGGCTACACCTTC
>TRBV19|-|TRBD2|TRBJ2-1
CASSIGTSSYNEQFF
TGTGCCAGTAGTATAGGGACTAGCTCCTACAATGAGCAGTTCTTC
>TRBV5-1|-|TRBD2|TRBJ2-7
CASSLGTSDAYEQYF
TGCGCCAGCAGCTTGGGGACTAGCGACGCCTACGAGCAGTACTTC
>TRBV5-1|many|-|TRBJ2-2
CASRWGGTENTGELFF
TGCGCCAGCAGGTGGGGCGGGACGGAGAACACCGGGGAGCTGTTTTTT
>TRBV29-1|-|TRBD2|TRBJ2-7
CSVTFGTSGLLGEQYF
TGCAGCGTCACTTTCGGGACTAGCGGCCTTCTAGGCGAGCAGTACTTC
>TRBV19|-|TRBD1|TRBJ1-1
CASSPTGSGTEAFF
TGTGCCAGTAGCCCGACAGGGTCGGGCACTGAAGCTTTCTTT
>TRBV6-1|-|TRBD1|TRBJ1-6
CASSEYGVPGGWYNSPLHF
TGTGCCAGCAGTGAATACGGGGTGCCAGGGGGCTGGTATAATTCACCCCTCCACTTT